This paragraph reports one TCR beta chain. The target antigen is unknown. The entry originates in a study of CXCR3-negative and CXCR3-positive naive CD8 T cells. The CDR3 is made up of 16 amino acids. Germline values: CDR1 SEHNR, CDR2 FQNEAQ (reference sequence). TRB cDNA libraries were made by UMI-labeled 5' RACE. Each CDR3 protein gets one entry in TCRdb, which reprocessed the 5' RACE reads and gives no DNA. The sample totals 90,000 to 150,000 distinct CDR3 sequences; its top ten clones hold just over 0.35%. Findings and limits, study-wide: It was found that naive subsets had comparable surface CD5, and TCR strength was inferred from TRB CDR3 properties. CXCR3-negative naive cells had less hydrophobic TRB CDR3s than did CXCR3-positive naive cells.

The chain carries TRBV7-9 and TRBJ2-5; TCRdb designates TRBD1, a call that cannot be tested without DNA. This clonotype originated in a human donor in good health. Some clones in this sample may be carry-over from other donors' samples. Sequencing was performed on naive CXCR3+ CD8+ T cells from blood. Specified subset: CD45RO-CCR7+CD27+CD95- naive CD8+ T cells expressing CXCR3 (TNR3+). The CDR3 is CASSLTPGDWIETQYF. Looking up the rest from reference TRBV7-9 and TRBJ2-5 gives the full variable domain: DTGVSQNPRHKITKRGQNVTFRCDPISEHNRLYWYRQTLGQGPEFLTYFQNEAQLEKSRLLSDRFSAERPKGSFSTLEIQRTEQGDSAMYLCASSLTPGDWIETQYFGPGTRLLVL.